This TCR beta chain came from a study of OX40 agonist ivuxolimab in advanced cancers. Overall study: Patients with prior anti-PD-1, anti-PD-L1 or anti-CTLA-4 therapy were eligible; roughly 40% had some.

Method: immunoSEQ multiplex PCR; TCRdb's copy keeps in-frame clones and lacks some. The sample has roughly 56,000 clones; 84% are singletons. There are 14 residues in the CDR3. Germline CDR1 reads SEHNR; CDR2 reads FQNEAQ (reference sequence). V lost 1 base, J lost 3 bases, and 6 bases lay in between. This clone was seen a single time. The clonotype originates from an adult with an advanced solid tumor such as melanoma, head and neck, liver or kidney cancer. Sequences were derived from CD4+ or CD8+ T cells sorted from blood, sampled in a trial of the OX40 agonist ivuxolimab. The chain combines TRBV7-9 with TRBJ2-2; D remains unclear. CDR3 sequence reads: CASSLDSYTGELFF. In nucleotides, the CDR3 is TGTGCCAGCAGCTTAGACAGCTACACCGGGGAGCTGTTTTTT. Full variable domain (rest looked up from reference TRBV7-9 and TRBJ2-2): DTGVSQNPRHKITKRGQNVTFRCDPISEHNRLYWYRQTLGQGPEFLTYFQNEAQLEKSRLLSDRFSAERPKGSFSTLEIQRTEQGDSAMYLCASSLDSYTGELFFGEGSRLTVL.